This entry lists 4 T cell receptor beta chains sequenced from one sample in a study of shared clonotypes between healthy human individuals. The data were produced by immunoSEQ multiplex PCR, yet TCRdb's version contains in-frame clones alone and is incomplete. Of about 2.4 million clones in the sample, 93% were seen once. The sequenced sample was naive CD4+ T cells from PBMCs. Subset of the sample: CD45RA+ positively selected. These receptors were taken from a man between 18 and 35 years old in good health. Some clones in this sample may be carry-over from other donors' samples.

The chain uses TRBV13 and TRBJ1-1, with 8 bases identical to TRBD1. The V gene end was trimmed by 7 bases and the J gene end by 4 bases; junction bases not matched to a gene: 5. The CDR3 has 13 amino acids. The germline CDR1 and CDR2 sequences are PRHDT and FYEKMQ (reference sequence). CDR3 region: CASTWTGFTEAFF. Written as DNA, the CDR3 is TGTGCCAGCACCTGGACAGGGTTCACTGAAGCTTTCTTT.

The V and J genes are TRBV28 and TRBJ1-1, with D unresolved. V was shortened by 4 bases and J by 3 bases, with 9 bases between the two germline ends. This CDR3 contains 13 residues. Germline-derived CDR1 and CDR2 are MDHEN and SYDVKM. This chain's CDR3 is CASSSTLDTEAFF. As DNA, the CDR3 is TGTGCCAGCAGTTCTACACTGGACACTGAAGCTTTCTTT.

The CDR3 reads CASSSSTGGNTEAFF. CDR3 nucleotides: TGTGCCAGCAGCTCTAGCACAGGTGGGAACACTGAAGCTTTCTTT. V is TRBV7-9 and J is TRBJ1-1; possible D gene TRBD1, 5 bases. This CDR3 is 15 amino acids long. Looked up from germline, CDR1 is SEHNR and CDR2 is FQNEAQ (reference sequence). With 4 bases removed from V and 1 base from J, the gap between germline ends came to 13 bases.

This chain uses TRBV5-8 with TRBJ2-7; no firm D call. The V gene lost 5 bases and the J gene lost 1 base, with 4 bases spanning the gap. Germline V CDR1 and CDR2: SGHTS, YDEGEE. CDR3 length equals 11 residues. CDR3 coding DNA: TGTGCCAGCAGGGTATCCTACGAGCAGTACTTC. Translating gives CASRVSYEQYF. Based on the CDR3 plus reference TRBV5-8 and TRBJ2-7, the full variable domain is EAGVTQSPTHLIKTRGQQATLRCSPISGHTSVYWYQQALGLGLQFLLWYDEGEERNRGNFPPRFSGRQFPNYSSELNVNALELEDSALYLCASRVSYEQYFGPGTRLTVT.